The 14 T cell receptor beta chains in this list originate from one sample, sequenced in a study of blood T cell repertoires in COVID-19. Sequencing used immunoSEQ multiplex PCR; TCRdb keeps in-frame clones, though not all of them. The sample carries nearly 200,000 clones, 86% recorded once. The sequenced sample consisted of peripheral blood. The receptors shown here come from a woman in her sixties or seventies with acute or convalescent COVID-19.

This chain links TRBV15 with TRBJ1-5, with D unclear. V was cut by 2 bases and J by 1 base, with 18 bases left in between. The germline V gene has CDR1 LNHNV and CDR2 YYDKDF (reference sequence). This CDR3 contains 18 residues. In DNA form, the CDR3 reads TGTGCCACCAGCAGACCACGAGGATCCTCAGCCAGCAATCAGCCCCAGCATTTT. It encodes CATSRPRGSSASNQPQHF.

The V call is TRBV10-3, the J call TRBJ1-3; 8 nucleotides line up with TRBD1. Germline V gene sequence: CDR1 ENHRY, CDR2 SYGVKD. V shed 8 bases, J shed 2 bases, and the junction held 11 bases outside the gene matches. This CDR3 region has 16 residues. The CDR3 protein is CAIQDRVPTAGNTIYF. CDR3 bases: TGTGCCATCCAGGACAGGGTACCCACTGCTGGAAACACCATATATTTT.

V is TRBV5-1 and J is TRBJ2-2; a weak D match, TRBD2 (6 bases). From germline, CDR1 is SGHRS and CDR2 YFSETQ. Trimming cost V 0 bases and J 5 bases, with 14 bases left between them. The CDR3 loop spans 16 amino acids. The DNA of the CDR3 is TGCGCCAGCAGCTTGGTTGCGGGGCTGGGAACCGGGGAGCTGTTTTTT. Its protein product is CASSLVAGLGTGELFF.

To note about this clone: Additional DNA sequences in this sample encode the identical CDR3. The chain couples TRBV6-1 to TRBJ2-7; D call uncertain. Trimming stripped 2 bases from V and 4 bases from J, with 3 bases between. CDR3 length: 11 amino acids. Looked up from germline, CDR1 is MNHNS and CDR2 is SASEGT. The CDR3 region has the DNA TGTGCCAGCAGTGAATCTTACGAGCAGTACTTC. Translated, it gives CASSESYEQYF.

This clone was picked up one time. The rearrangement links TRBV6-6 to TRBJ1-1, with D tentatively TRBD1 (5 bases). The CDR3 contains 16 residues. Germline V gene data show CDR1 as MNHNY and CDR2 as SVGAGI (reference sequence). V lost 6 bases and J lost 4, with 21 bases in between. Here the CDR3 reads CASSPRGGANPTEAFF. DNA of the CDR3: TGTGCCAGCAGCCCGCGAGGAGGGGCCAACCCCACTGAAGCTTTCTTT.

The V gene is TRBV7-9, the J gene TRBJ2-3; 16 nucleotides agree with TRBD2. CDR3 length: 16 amino acids. CDR1 and CDR2 (germline): SEHNR, FQNEAQ (reference sequence). V shed 5 bases, J shed 4 bases, and the junction held 3 bases outside the gene matches. The CDR3 region is CASSRGLAGGPDTQYF. The CDR3 DNA reads TGTGCCAGCAGCCGGGGACTAGCGGGGGGGCCAGATACGCAGTATTTT. The variable domain in full, with the rest retrieved from reference TRBV7-9 and TRBJ2-3, is DTGVSQNPRHKITKRGQNVTFRCDPISEHNRLYWYRQTLGQGPEFLTYFQNEAQLEKSRLLSDRFSAERPKGSFSTLEIQRTEQGDSAMYLCASSRGLAGGPDTQYFGPGTRLTVL.

The genes are TRBV7-8 and TRBJ1-1, with D tentatively TRBD1 (5 bases). This CDR3 spans 13 amino acids. V lost 5 bases to trimming and J lost 3 bases, with 10 bases between them. Germline-derived CDR1 and CDR2 are SGHVS and FQNEAQ. CDR3 DNA sequence: TGTGCCAGCAGCCTAAAGACAGACACTGAAGCTTTCTTT. It encodes CASSLKTDTEAFF.

The gene calls are TRBV29-1 and TRBJ1-5, with TRBD1 as a possible D gene (5 bases). V was trimmed by 6 bases and J by 0 bases, leaving 12 bases between them. Germline CDR1 is SQVTM and CDR2 is ANQGSEA. The CDR3 runs 14 residues. The CDR3 protein is CSVGGGDSNQPQHF. In DNA, the CDR3 is TGCAGCGTGGGGGGGGGTGATAGCAATCAGCCCCAGCATTTT. The full variable domain, completed using reference TRBV29-1 and TRBJ1-5, is SAVISQKPSRDICQRGTSLTIQCQVDSQVTMMFWYRQQPGQSLTLIATANQGSEATYESGFVIDKFPISRPNLTFSTLTVSNMSPEDSSIYLCSVGGGDSNQPQHFGDGTRLSIL.

The chain uses TRBV5-1 and TRBJ2-7, with TRBD1 matching 11 bases. CDR1 is SGHRS and CDR2 is YFSETQ in the germline V gene. This CDR3 has 13 amino acids. Trimming took 5 bases from V and 6 from J; bases not matched to a gene: 4. The CDR3 DNA is TGCGCCAGCAGTTGGACAGGGGGCGTCGAGCAGTACTTC. Its translation is CASSWTGGVEQYF.

V usage is TRBV14 and J usage is TRBJ1-6; D unclear. Trimming took off 4 bases at V and 8 bases at J, with 6 bases between the two ends. In germline, CDR1 is SGHDN, CDR2 FVKESK. The CDR3 spans 12 residues. In DNA, the CDR3 is TGTGCCAGCAGCCTGAGTTATTCACCCCTCCACTTT. This gives the protein CASSLSYSPLHF.

The genes are TRBV7-8 and TRBJ1-4; no clear D gene. From germline, CDR1 is SGHVS and CDR2 FQNEAQ. Between the trimmed V and J ends, which lost 5 bases and 6 bases, there was a span of 16 bases. The CDR3 has 15 amino acids. In DNA form, the CDR3 reads TGTGCCAGCAGCAATAGCCTTTACGGGGATGAAAAACTGTTTTTT. Its protein is CASSNSLYGDEKLFF.

The chain has TRBV2 and TRBJ1-4, with D uncertain. The V gene's germline CDR1 is SNHLY and CDR2 FYNNEI. There are 17 residues in the CDR3. V dropped 2 bases and J dropped 7 bases, with 20 bases sitting between them. CDR3 nucleotides: TGTGCCAGCAGTGAAAACCCAGGAGGGAGGCTGACTGAAAAACTGTTTTTT. The encoded protein is CASSENPGGRLTEKLFF.

This chain uses TRBV9 with TRBJ1-1, with D perhaps matching TRBD1 (6 bases). The V end was cut by 0 bases, the J end by 6 bases, with 15 bases between. CDR3 length: 15 amino acids. Germline CDR1 and CDR2: SGDLS and YYNGEE. The DNA for the CDR3 is TGTGCCAGCAGCGTAGCTAGCGGGACAAGGGCTGAAGCTTTCTTT. This sequence encodes CASSVASGTRAEAFF.

This rearrangement joins TRBV7-2 to TRBJ2-1, with 7 bases identical to TRBD2. The CDR3 length is 15 residues. CDR1 and CDR2 (germline): SGHTA, FQGNSA. V shed 1 base, J shed 3 bases, and the junction held 3 bases outside the gene matches. The CDR3 reads CASSLEASGYNEQFF. In DNA, the CDR3 is TGTGCCAGCAGCTTAGAGGCTAGCGGCTACAATGAGCAGTTCTTC.